This passage covers 24 T cell receptor beta chains from one sample sequenced in a study of T cells after yellow fever vaccination. TCRdb independently ran MiXCR on the 5' RACE reads; one entry per CDR3 protein. This table has about 360,000 distinct CDR3 sequences, more than 5.5% appearing once. The sequencing here drew on PBMCs, taken 5 days after the yellow fever booster vaccination. These receptors all stem from a man aged 25 to 40 who received the YFV17D yellow fever vaccine.

This clonotype was counted ten times or more. V gene TRBV28 combines with J gene TRBJ1-1; TRBD1 agrees at 12 bases. The junction had 8 bases not matched to a gene; V was cut back by 7 bases and J by 5 bases. The CDR3 is made up of 15 amino acids. Looked up from germline, CDR1 is MDHEN and CDR2 is SYDVKM. CDR3 region: CASIGDRGRGTEAFF. In nucleotides, the CDR3 is TGTGCCAGCATCGGGGACAGGGGGCGCGGGACTGAAGCTTTCTTT.

CDR3 sequence: CASSLVGANIQYF. CDR3 coding DNA: TGTGCCAGCAGCTTAGTAGGGGCAAACATTCAGTACTTC. The chain carries TRBV7-2 and TRBJ2-4, with D possibly TRBD1 on 5 matching bases. CDR3 length: 13 residues. Trimming left V 1 base short and J 6 bases short, with 7 bases between. Germline V lookup: CDR1 SGHTA, CDR2 FQGNSA.

This clonotype was picked up many times. The rearrangement uses TRBV9 and TRBJ2-7; 7 bases match TRBD1. V lost 3 bases, J lost 4 bases, and 4 bases stayed unmatched. This CDR3 is 13 amino acids long. Per the germline V gene, CDR1 is SGDLS and CDR2 is YYNGEE. The DNA of the CDR3 is TGTGCCAGCAGCGGACAGGGAGAATACGAGCAGTACTTC. Amino acid sequence: CASSGQGEYEQYF.

At least ten counts were recorded for this clonotype. The V gene is TRBV6-5, the J gene TRBJ1-2; no reliable D call. This CDR3 has 14 residues. Germline loops: CDR1 MNHEY, CDR2 SVGAGI. Trimming removed 7 bases from V and 6 bases from J, with 18 bases in between. CDR3 amino acids: CASTLLLGGHGYTF. The CDR3 DNA reads TGTGCCAGCACCCTGCTTCTGGGAGGTCATGGCTACACCTTC.

Regarding this clonotype: Germline and junction disagree at one end, which may indicate a read error. The chain uses TRBV19 and TRBJ2-7; 8 bases align to TRBD2. Looked up from germline, CDR1 is LNHDA and CDR2 is SQIVND (reference sequence). This CDR3 region has 15 residues. The CDR3 spells CASSIAAGGSYEQYF. The CDR3 DNA sequence: TGTGCCAGTAGTATAGCGGCGGGAGGATCCTACGAGCAATACTTC. Looking up the rest from reference TRBV19 and TRBJ2-7 gives the full variable domain: DGGITQSPKYLFRKEGQNVTLSCEQNLNHDAMYWYRQDPGQGLRLIYYSQIVNDFQKGDIAEGYSVSREKKESFPLTVTSAQKNPTAFYLCASSIAAGGSYEQYFGPGTRLTVT.

Comments on this clonotype: A read error may explain this, as a much larger clone is one base away. V gene TRBV5-8 combines with J gene TRBJ1-2, with 8 bases lining up with TRBD1. After removal of 4 bases from V and 1 base from J, the junction contained 3 bases not matched to a gene. Germline V gene data show CDR1 as SGHTS and CDR2 as YDEGEE. This CDR3 spans 14 amino acids. Here the CDR3 reads CASSRGQVNYGYTF. CDR3 nucleotides: TGTGCCAGCAGCAGGGGACAGGTTAACTATGGCTACACCTTC.

This clonotype has only a few counts. J is TRBJ2-5 and V is TRBV5-1, with 7 bases identical to TRBD2. CDR1 and CDR2 (germline): SGHRS, YFSETQ. The ends lost 3 bases at V and 4 bases at J; junction bases unmatched: 12. This CDR3 contains 16 residues. DNA for the CDR3: TGCGCCAGCAGCTCCGCCCCGGCGGGAGCAGGAGAGACCCAGTACTTC. Translating gives CASSSAPAGAGETQYF.

This clonotype was counted ten times or more. The chain is built from TRBV6-6 and TRBJ2-7; 10 bases align to TRBD1. V shed 11 bases, J shed 3 bases, and the junction held 4 bases outside the gene matches. Looked up from germline, CDR1 is MNHNY and CDR2 is SVGAGI (reference sequence). The CDR3 runs 12 residues. The CDR3 DNA reads as TGTGCCCACCGGGACAGGGGCTACGAGCAGTACTTC. This translates into CAHRDRGYEQYF.

This clonotype was recorded at least ten times. The chain couples TRBV4-2 to TRBJ2-5; the match to TRBD1 covers 9 bases. Germline assignment: CDR1 LGHNA and CDR2 YNFKEQ. J gave up 6 bases and V 0 bases, and 5 bases lay outside the gene matches. This CDR3 contains 15 residues. CDR3 DNA sequence: TGTGCCAGCAGCCAAGAAACAGGGGGCGAGAAGACCCAGTACTTC. Protein sequence: CASSQETGGEKTQYF.

This clonotype was seen a few times. The chain uses TRBV29-1 and TRBJ2-4; 7 bases map to TRBD1. The CDR3 covers 12 residues. The germline gives CDR1 SQVTM, CDR2 ANQGSEA. Trimming removed 3 bases from V and 5 bases from J; junction bases left unmatched: 1. The CDR3 sequence is CSVDRGQNIQYF. The CDR3, as DNA: TGCAGCGTTGATAGGGGGCAAAACATTCAGTACTTC.

In this sample, this clonotype turned up a few times. This chain links TRBV30 with TRBJ2-6; 8 positions match TRBD2. The CDR3 runs 18 residues. With V trimmed by 2 bases and J by 2 bases, 11 bases remained unmatched. Looked up from germline, CDR1 is GTSNPN and CDR2 is SVGIG (reference sequence). The DNA for the CDR3 is TGTGCCTGGAGTTGGGCGGGAGGTGGACTGGCTGGGGCCAACGTCCTGACTTTC. This gives the protein CAWSWAGGGLAGANVLTF.

The J gene is TRBJ2-6, the V gene TRBV6-2 or TRBV6-3; no firm D call. The CDR3 covers 15 residues. V lost 6 bases and J 1 base, leaving 10 bases between the germline ends. Germline V gives CDR1 MNHEY, CDR2 SVGEGT. The CDR3 DNA reads as TGTGCCAGCAGGCCTTTAGGATCTGGGGCCAACGTCCTGACTTTC. This sequence encodes CASRPLGSGANVLTF.

This clonotype has ten or more counts. This chain links TRBV12-3 or TRBV12-4 with TRBJ2-7, with D hard to call. The V gene lost 5 bases and the J gene lost 5 bases, with 7 bases spanning the gap. The CDR3 extends over 11 amino acids. The CDR3 reads CASSIVHEQYF. The CDR3 DNA reads TGTGCCAGCAGTATAGTCCACGAGCAGTACTTC.

This rearrangement joins TRBV30 to TRBJ2-4; 10 nucleotides line up with TRBD2. The germline CDR1 and CDR2 sequences are GTSNPN and SVGIG (reference sequence). The V and J ends lost 3 bases and 0 bases, in that order; junction bases with no gene match: 2. This CDR3 has 15 amino acids. The CDR3 DNA reads as TGTGCCTGGAGCTGGACTAGCGGAGCCAAAAACATTCAGTACTTC. Its translation is CAWSWTSGAKNIQYF. Drawing the rest from reference TRBV30 and TRBJ2-4, the complete variable domain is SQTIHQWPATLVQPVGSPLSLECTVEGTSNPNLYWYRQAAGRGLQLLFYSVGIGQISSEVPQNLSASRPQDRQFILSSKKLLLSDSGFYLCAWSWTSGAKNIQYFGAGTRLSVL.

This clonotype occurred a few times. The chain couples TRBV10-3 to TRBJ2-3; D is perhaps TRBD2 (6 bases). The CDR3 has 13 residues. V lost 6 bases to trimming and J lost 4 bases, with 11 bases between them. The V gene's germline CDR1 is ENHRY and CDR2 SYGVKD. The CDR3 DNA reads as TGTGCCATCAGGGTCGGGAGCCCAGATACGCAGTATTTT. Protein product: CAIRVGSPDTQYF.

This clonotype occurred a few times. The chain carries TRBV20-1 and TRBJ2-7, with D perhaps TRBD2 (5 bases). Germline-derived CDR1 and CDR2 are DFQATT and SNEGSKA (reference sequence). V lost 4 bases to trimming and J lost 5 bases, with 18 bases between them. The CDR3 is made up of 14 amino acids. The chain's CDR3 is CSATPPGLTDEQYF. Here the CDR3 DNA reads TGCAGTGCTACCCCCCCGGGGTTGACGGACGAGCAGTACTTC.

At least ten counts were recorded for this clonotype. The chain combines TRBV12-3 or TRBV12-4 with TRBJ1-1, with a weak D call TRBD1 (6 bases). With 5 bases removed from V and 1 base from J, the gap between germline ends came to 17 bases. The length of the CDR3 is 16 residues. CDR3 nucleotides: TGTGCCAGCAGTCCCTACAGGGACAACCGGAACACTGAAGCTTTCTTT. Translation: CASSPYRDNRNTEAFF.

There are many counts of this clonotype. The chain employs TRBV4-3 and TRBJ2-1, with D maybe TRBD2 (5 bases). V lost 2 bases to trimming and J lost 0 bases, with 14 bases between them. The CDR3 has 17 amino acids. The germline V gene encodes CDR1 LGHNA and CDR2 YSLEER. CDR3 DNA sequence: TGCGCCAGCAGCCAATTTCCCTCGGGGAGCTCCTACAATGAGCAGTTCTTC. Translating gives CASSQFPSGSSYNEQFF.

The V call is TRBV5-1, the J call TRBJ1-4; possibly TRBD1 for D (6 bases). The length of the CDR3 is 14 residues. The germline V gene encodes CDR1 SGHRS and CDR2 YFSETQ. The V and J ends lost 4 bases and 6 bases respectively, with 13 bases between them. DNA for the CDR3: TGCGCCAGCAGCCCGGGACACGCTGATGAAAAACTGTTTTTT. Residues: CASSPGHADEKLFF. Drawing the rest from reference TRBV5-1 and TRBJ1-4, the complete variable domain is KAGVTQTPRYLIKTRGQQVTLSCSPISGHRSVSWYQQTPGQGLQFLFEYFSETQRNKGNFPGRFSGRQFSNSRSEMNVSTLELGDSALYLCASSPGHADEKLFFGSGTQLSVL.

This CDR3 is CASSLGRTGTSFLGTQYF. CDR3 nucleotides: TGCGCCAGCAGCTTGGGTAGAACCGGGACTAGCTTCCTAGGTACGCAGTATTTT. The chain uses TRBV5-1 and TRBJ2-3; 9 bases are a match to TRBD2. Germline loops: CDR1 SGHRS, CDR2 YFSETQ. The V segment lost 0 bases and the J segment 8 bases; nucleotides outside the gene matches: 16. The CDR3 has 18 amino acids.

V is TRBV7-2 and J is TRBJ2-7; D gene unclear. The CDR3 is made up of 14 amino acids. CDR1 is SGHTA, CDR2 FQGNSA, per germline. V lost 7 bases, J lost 2 bases, and 15 bases lay in between. The CDR3 bases are TGTGCCAGCAAGGTCGACGGAAGCCCCTACGAGCAGTACTTC. Protein: CASKVDGSPYEQYF.

A note on this clonotype: A much larger clonotype is one base distant, so this may be a read error. The chain links TRBV7-2 to TRBJ2-1; possibly TRBD1 for D (6 bases). The CDR3 covers 14 residues. V was trimmed by 4 bases and J by 9 bases, leaving 16 bases between them. Germline loops: CDR1 SGHTA, CDR2 FQGNSA. CDR3: CASSWGTFVAEQFF. CDR3 nucleotide sequence: TGTGCCAGCAGCTGGGGGACATTCGTCGCTGAGCAGTTCTTC.

The chain is built from TRBV20-1 and TRBJ2-1, with TRBD2 as a possible D gene (5 bases). Germline CDR1 DFQATT, CDR2 SNEGSKA (reference sequence). V was clipped by 6 bases and J by 9 bases, with 27 bases between them. The CDR3 covers 16 residues. In nucleotides, the CDR3 is TGCAGTGCGCGCAGCGAGGGCCAACCCGTGTCGGGTGAGCAGTTCTTC. It encodes CSARSEGQPVSGEQFF.

The V and J genes are TRBV18 and TRBJ2-5, with D possibly TRBD2 on 5 matching bases. CDR1 and CDR2 (germline): KGHSH, LQKENI. The V gene lost 2 bases and the J gene lost 3 bases, with 10 bases spanning the gap. There are 14 residues in the CDR3. Written as DNA, the CDR3 is TGTGCCAGCTCACCAGAGGGATCGAAAGAGACCCAGTACTTC. Translating gives CASSPEGSKETQYF.